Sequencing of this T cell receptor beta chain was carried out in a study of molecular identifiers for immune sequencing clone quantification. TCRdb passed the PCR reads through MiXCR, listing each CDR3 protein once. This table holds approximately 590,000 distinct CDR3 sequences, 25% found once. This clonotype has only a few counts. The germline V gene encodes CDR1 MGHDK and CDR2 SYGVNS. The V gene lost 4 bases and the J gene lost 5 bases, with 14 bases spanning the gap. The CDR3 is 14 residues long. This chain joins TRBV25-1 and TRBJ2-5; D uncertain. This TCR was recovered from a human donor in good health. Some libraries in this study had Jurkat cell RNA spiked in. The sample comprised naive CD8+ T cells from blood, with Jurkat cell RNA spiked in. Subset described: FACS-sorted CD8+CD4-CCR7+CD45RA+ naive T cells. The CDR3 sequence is CASSGGPWRETQYF. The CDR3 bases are TGTGCCAGCAGTGGTGGTCCTTGGCGGGAGACCCAGTACTTC.